This entry is about one TCR beta chain. The target antigen is unknown. The entry originates in a study of vaccination and CD4 T cells after COVID-19. About the study: Ranging from 14 to 241, the interval between dose two and post-vaccine sampling had a median of about ten weeks.

Cultured CD4+ T cell DNA was sequenced using the Oncomine TCR Beta short-read assay. TCRdb fed the PCR reads into MiXCR, producing one record per CDR3 protein. Found here are around 13,000 distinct CDR3 sequences, approximately 60% of them singletons; the top ten hold approximately 11%. Trimming removed 8 bases at V and 4 bases at J, with 14 bases between. The CDR3 extends over 13 amino acids. The treatment denotes: roughly nine-day PBMC culture with coronavirus spike peptide pools or control peptides (ViraFEST assay). In the ViraFEST assay, peptide-pool expansion preceded TCR sequencing of expanded clonotypes.

The source of this sequence is a human donor who had recovered from COVID-19. Sequencing was performed on CD4+ T cells from blood, cultured in vitro. The V call is TRBV12-3 or TRBV12-4, the J call TRBJ1-2; D is unclear. CDR3 sequence (DNA): TGTGCCAGCTCCCCTTATCTAAGCTATGGCTACACCTTC. It translates to CASSPYLSYGYTF.